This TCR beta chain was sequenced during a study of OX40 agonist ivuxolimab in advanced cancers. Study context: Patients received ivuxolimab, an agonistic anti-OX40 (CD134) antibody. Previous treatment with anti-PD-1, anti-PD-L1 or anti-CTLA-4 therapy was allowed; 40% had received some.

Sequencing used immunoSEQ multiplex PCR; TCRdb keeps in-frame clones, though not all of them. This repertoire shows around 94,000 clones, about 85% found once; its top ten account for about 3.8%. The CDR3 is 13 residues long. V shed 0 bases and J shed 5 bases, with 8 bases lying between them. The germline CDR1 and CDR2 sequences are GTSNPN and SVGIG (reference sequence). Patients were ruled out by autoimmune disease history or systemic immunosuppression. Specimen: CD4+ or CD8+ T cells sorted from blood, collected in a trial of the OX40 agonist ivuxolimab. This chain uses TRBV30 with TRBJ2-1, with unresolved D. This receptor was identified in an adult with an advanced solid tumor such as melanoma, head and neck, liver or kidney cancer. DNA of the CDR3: TGTGCCTGGAGTGTAGGGATAAACAATGAGCAGTTCTTC. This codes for CAWSVGINNEQFF.